Listed here is a single TCR beta chain. What it binds is not known. This record belongs to a study of cytomegalovirus exposure and HLA in healthy donors. About the research overall: Earlier findings included about 120 million unique TCR beta sequences obtained from 170 million or so T cells. Regarding the study as a whole: Looking again later, the authors saw that most CMV-associated TCR beta chains seemed HLA-restricted.

Germline-derived CDR1 and CDR2 are WSHSY and SAAADI. The CDR3 covers 14 residues. V dropped 3 bases and J dropped 4 bases, with 9 bases sitting between them. The study ran its PCR with 60 Vbeta and 13 Jbeta primers. Profiling relied on immunoSEQ multiplex PCR, and the TCRdb table lists in-frame clones only, not all of them. The table lists approximately 190,000 clones, over 70% of them singletons. Sequenced input: PBMCs. The source of this sequence is a woman between 18 and 29 years old in good health and CMV-seropositive. The chain recombines TRBV10-2 with TRBJ2-2; D gene ambiguous. CDR3 DNA: TGCGCCAGCAGTGACCGCGTACTCACCGGGGAGCTGTTTTTT. Its translation: CASSDRVLTGELFF.